This T cell receptor beta chain originates from a study of blood T cell repertoires in COVID-19. Profiled with immunoSEQ multiplex PCR; TCRdb holds only in-frame clones, not every one. Among about 200,000 clones listed, 80% to 85% were seen once. From germline, CDR1 is MNHEY and CDR2 SVGEGT. Losses at the gene ends were 6 bases for V and 4 bases for J; bases not matched to a gene: 7. The CDR3 sequence is 14 residues long. This receptor was taken from a woman aged 80 or older with COVID-19, enrolled during active disease. The chain links TRBV6-2 or TRBV6-3 to TRBJ1-2; TRBD1 matches at 8 bases. The source material was peripheral blood. The CDR3 DNA is TGTGCCAGCAGCTCCCTTGGACAGGGCTATGGCTACACCTTC. Its protein product is CASSSLGQGYGYTF.